The 27 T cell receptor beta chains given below trace back to one sample, sequenced in a study of blood T cell repertoires in COVID-19. Produced via immunoSEQ multiplex PCR; TCRdb's table is partial and in-frame only. The table has roughly 190,000 clones, around 81% seen once. The specimen was peripheral blood. The receptors derive from a woman in her thirties or forties with COVID-19, enrolled during active disease.

The chain carries TRBV2 and TRBJ2-5, with D tentatively TRBD2 (5 bases). The germline V and J ends were trimmed by 4 bases and 4 bases, with 13 bases remaining between them. CDR1 and CDR2 from the germline V gene are SNHLY and FYNNEI. This CDR3 is 14 amino acids long. The CDR3 DNA is TGTGCCAGCAGTGTTACTAGTTCCGGAGAGACCCAGTACTTC. This codes for CASSVTSSGETQYF.

This chain uses TRBV9 with TRBJ2-4, with 7 positions matching TRBD2. The CDR3 runs 16 residues. J lost 0 bases, V lost 3 bases, and 6 bases had no gene match. In germline, CDR1 is SGDLS, CDR2 YYNGEE. In nucleotides, the CDR3 is TGTGCCAGCAGCGAGGCTTCGGGGGGAGCCAAAAACATTCAGTACTTC. Translated, it gives CASSEASGGAKNIQYF.

The chain uses TRBV7-9 and TRBJ1-1, with 10 bases aligning to TRBD1. The CDR3 loop spans 16 amino acids. Trimming removed 5 bases from V and 1 base from J; junction bases left unmatched: 7. The germline V gene encodes CDR1 SEHNR and CDR2 FQNEAQ (reference sequence). CDR3 sequence reads: CASSNWDRGGNTEAFF. The CDR3 DNA reads as TGTGCCAGCAGCAATTGGGACAGGGGAGGGAACACTGAAGCTTTCTTT.

The genes are TRBV11-2 and TRBJ1-2, with a possible D match to TRBD1 (6 bases). The CDR3 runs to 13 residues. Germline V CDR1 and CDR2: SGHAT, FQNNGV. Trimming pared 5 bases from V and 3 bases from J, leaving 10 bases between. CDR3 amino acids: CASSHPGDYGYTF. DNA of the CDR3: TGTGCCAGCAGCCACCCAGGGGACTATGGCTACACCTTC.

The sample holds one count of this clone. The identical CDR3 is also encoded by other nucleotide sequences in the sample. J is TRBJ2-7 and V is TRBV12-3 or TRBV12-4, with D tentatively TRBD1 (6 bases). This CDR3 spans 12 amino acids. V gave up 3 bases and J gave up 6 bases, with 9 bases separating them. The CDR3: CASSLTGFEQYV. The CDR3 DNA sequence: TGTGCCAGCAGTTTGACAGGTTTCGAGCAGTACGTC.

A word on this clone: Within the sample, other DNA sequences also encode this same CDR3. The chain couples TRBV28 to TRBJ2-7; D is possibly TRBD2 (5 bases). V lost 3 bases, J lost 4 bases, and 7 bases lay in between. From germline, CDR1 is MDHEN and CDR2 SYDVKM. The CDR3 length is 12 residues. The CDR3 region is CASSLGSYEQYF. In nucleotides, the CDR3 is TGTGCCAGCAGTTTGGGGAGTTACGAGCAGTACTTC.

Remarks on this clone: The CDR3 does not end in the conserved phenylalanine or tryptophan, so this is likely a read error. The DNA is left out, because the CDR3 cannot be placed on it with certainty; the CDR3 is given as TCRdb lists it. The V and J genes are TRBV7-8 and TRBJ2-7; the table names TRBD2, a call not compared with the DNA. Per the germline V gene, CDR1 is SGHVS and CDR2 is FQNEAQ. With termini counted, the CDR3 has 12 amino acids. The CDR3 is CASSAPGLADHD.

The chain employs TRBV2 and TRBJ2-1, with 10 bases lining up with TRBD2. Germline CDR1 SNHLY, CDR2 FYNNEI. V lost 1 base to trimming and J lost 9 bases; unmatched junction nucleotides: 12. CDR3 length equals 17 residues. This chain's CDR3 is CASSEGVAGGKGGEQFF. Here the CDR3 DNA reads TGTGCCAGCAGTGAAGGGGTAGCGGGAGGAAAGGGGGGTGAGCAGTTCTTC.

The genes are TRBV29-1 and TRBJ1-2; possible D gene TRBD1, 6 bases. Trimming took 5 bases from V and 6 from J, leaving 16 bases between them. Germline lookup yields CDR1 SQVTM and CDR2 ANQGSEA. The CDR3 runs 13 residues. CDR3 residues: CSVLNRDSDGYTF. The CDR3 region has the DNA TGCAGCGTTCTAAACAGGGATAGTGATGGCTACACCTTC.

J is TRBJ2-5 and V is TRBV5-1, with 14 bases matching TRBD2. The ends lost 4 bases at V and 5 bases at J; junction bases unmatched: 7. The CDR3 has 16 residues. Germline CDR1 and CDR2: SGHRS and YFSETQ. For the CDR3, the DNA is TGCGCCAGCAGCCTGGGACTAGCGGGAGTTGAGGAGACCCAGTACTTC. This translates into CASSLGLAGVEETQYF. Drawing the rest from reference TRBV5-1 and TRBJ2-5, the complete variable domain is KAGVTQTPRYLIKTRGQQVTLSCSPISGHRSVSWYQQTPGQGLQFLFEYFSETQRNKGNFPGRFSGRQFSNSRSEMNVSTLELGDSALYLCASSLGLAGVEETQYFGPGTRLLVL.

The rearrangement joins TRBV9 to TRBJ2-2, with a possible D match to TRBD2 (5 bases). The CDR3 is 17 residues long. V lost 1 base to trimming and J lost 0 bases, with 13 bases between them. CDR1 and CDR2 (germline): SGDLS, YYNGEE. The CDR3 protein is CASSVLPGLPNTGELFF. The CDR3 DNA reads as TGTGCCAGCAGCGTACTCCCAGGACTGCCGAACACCGGGGAGCTGTTTTTT.

This clone has a single count. The CDR3 reads CASTLGGTGGLFGNQPQHF. CDR3 DNA sequence: TGTGCCAGCACTCTAGGGGGGACAGGGGGGTTATTTGGCAATCAGCCCCAGCATTTT. The rearrangement uses TRBV28 and TRBJ1-5, with TRBD1 matching 11 bases. CDR3 length: 19 amino acids. The V and J ends lost 7 bases and 2 bases, in that order; junction bases with no gene match: 16. Germline V lookup: CDR1 MDHEN, CDR2 SYDVKM.

This clone was seen a handful of times. V is TRBV28 and J is TRBJ2-1; 7 bases are a match to TRBD1. This CDR3 is 14 amino acids long. The V and J ends lost 5 bases and 4 bases, in that order; junction bases with no gene match: 5. CDR1 and CDR2 from the germline V gene are MDHEN and SYDVKM. The CDR3 nucleotides read TGTGCCAGCAGTCCGGGGACAGCTTACAATGAGCAGTTCTTC. Translated, it gives CASSPGTAYNEQFF.

The V and J genes are TRBV2 and TRBJ1-5; the D gene is possibly TRBD1 (6 bases). Germline V CDR1 and CDR2: SNHLY, FYNNEI. The ends were cut back, 7 bases at V and 9 bases at J, with 16 bases in the middle. This CDR3 has 13 residues. CDR3 sequence (DNA): TGTGCCAGCAAAGCAGGGGCGACTGGGCCCCAGCATTTT. Amino acid sequence: CASKAGATGPQHF.

The genes are TRBV28 and TRBJ2-2; 7 bases map to TRBD2. Unmatched junction bases numbered 8, after V lost 5 bases and J lost 5 bases. The CDR3 length is 15 residues. The germline V gene has CDR1 MDHEN and CDR2 SYDVKM. The CDR3 DNA reads as TGTGCCAGCAGTGTAGGCGGGAGCAGGACCGGGGAGCTGTTTTTT. This translates into CASSVGGSRTGELFF.

V is TRBV7-9 and J is TRBJ1-2, with D hard to call. V lost 8 bases, J lost 3 bases, and 19 bases lay in between. Germline CDR1 SEHNR, CDR2 FQNEAQ (reference sequence). The CDR3 covers 15 residues. CDR3 protein: CASLMVQRVDYGYTF. CDR3 nucleotides: TGTGCCAGCCTAATGGTTCAGAGGGTGGACTATGGCTACACCTTC.

The V call is TRBV9, the J call TRBJ1-2, with 11 bases that match TRBD1. The V gene's germline CDR1 is SGDLS and CDR2 YYNGEE. V dropped 3 bases and J dropped 1; count of bases not matched to a gene: 11. This CDR3 comprises 18 residues. CDR3 loop: CASSEKGQGVSGNYGYTF. The CDR3 bases are TGTGCCAGCAGCGAAAAGGGACAGGGGGTCTCTGGTAACTATGGCTACACCTTC. The full variable domain, rest sourced from reference TRBV9 and TRBJ1-2, is DSGVTQTPKHLITATGQRVTLRCSPRSGDLSVYWYQQSLDQGLQFLIQYYNGEERAKGNILERFSAQQFPDLHSELNLSSLELGDSALYFCASSEKGQGVSGNYGYTFGSGTRLTVV.

The gene calls are TRBV27 and TRBJ2-1; D may be TRBD2 (5 bases). V shed 3 bases and J shed 2 bases, with 14 bases lying between them. Germline-derived CDR1 and CDR2 are MNHEY and SMNVEV (reference sequence). The CDR3 runs to 16 residues. The DNA of the CDR3 is TGTGCCAGCAGTTTTACCGGGGTAACGCCCTACAATGAGCAGTTCTTC. Translating gives CASSFTGVTPYNEQFF.

The V call is TRBV2, the J call TRBJ2-5; 9 nucleotides align to TRBD1. The CDR3 is made up of 15 amino acids. Germline CDR1 and CDR2: SNHLY and FYNNEI. Trimming removed 1 base from V and 1 base from J; junction bases left unmatched: 1. In nucleotides, the CDR3 is TGTGCCAGCAGTGAAGACAGGGGGCGCCAAGAGACCCAGTACTTC. It specifies CASSEDRGRQETQYF.

The chain uses TRBV21-1 and TRBJ2-3; TRBD2 is the table's D call and was not checked against the DNA. TRBV21-1 is annotated as a pseudogene. This CDR3 spans 16 amino acids. CDR3 in amino acids: CASSDPRSGRDDTQYF. CDR3 DNA sequence: TGTGCCAGCAGCGACCCTAGAAGCGGGAGGGATGATACGCAGTATTTT.

This clone was counted a single time. The rearrangement uses TRBV15 and TRBJ2-3; perhaps TRBD2 as D (6 bases). The CDR3 has 16 amino acids. V dropped 2 bases and J dropped 3 bases, with 15 bases sitting between them. Looked up from germline, CDR1 is LNHNV and CDR2 is YYDKDF (reference sequence). CDR3: CATSRPLEGGTDTQYF. The CDR3, as DNA: TGTGCCACCAGCAGACCCCTAGAGGGAGGAACAGATACGCAGTATTTT.

The rearrangement links TRBV19 to TRBJ1-1; 7 positions match TRBD1. Trimming removed 5 bases from V and 6 bases from J; junction bases left unmatched: 9. Germline V gene lookup returns CDR1 LNHDA and CDR2 SQIVND (reference sequence). The CDR3 is made up of 14 amino acids. This CDR3 reads CASSVLDRVAEAFF. The CDR3 DNA follows: TGTGCCAGTAGTGTTCTCGACAGGGTAGCTGAAGCTTTCTTT. Full variable domain (remainder filled in from reference TRBV19 and TRBJ1-1): DGGITQSPKYLFRKEGQNVTLSCEQNLNHDAMYWYRQDPGQGLRLIYYSQIVNDFQKGDIAEGYSVSREKKESFPLTVTSAQKNPTAFYLCASSVLDRVAEAFFGQGTRLTVV.

The chain uses TRBV9 and TRBJ2-2, with 13 bases fitting TRBD2. There are 19 residues in the CDR3. The germline CDR1 and CDR2 sequences are SGDLS and YYNGEE. V trimming: 0 bases; J trimming: 0 bases; junction bases outside the gene matches: 5. The CDR3 reads CASSVGGLAGLPNTGELFF. The CDR3 nucleotides read TGTGCCAGCAGCGTAGGGGGACTAGCGGGGTTGCCGAACACCGGGGAGCTGTTTTTT.

This clone was counted once. This chain connects TRBV15 to TRBJ1-1; a weak D match, TRBD1 (5 bases). Germline V lookup: CDR1 LNHNV, CDR2 YYDKDF (reference sequence). With 5 bases removed from V and 5 bases from J, the gap between germline ends came to 21 bases. CDR3 length equals 16 residues. The CDR3 spells CATSGKGRRGGTEAFF. The CDR3 DNA sequence: TGTGCCACCAGCGGGAAGGGTAGGCGGGGGGGAACTGAAGCTTTCTTT. The whole variable domain, filled in from reference TRBV15 and TRBJ1-1, reads DAMVIQNPRYQVTQFGKPVTLSCSQTLNHNVMYWYQQKSSQAPKLLFHYYDKDFNNEADTPDNFQSRRPNTSFCFLDIRSPGLGDTAMYLCATSGKGRRGGTEAFFGQGTRLTVV.

This clone was picked up one time. The V and J genes are TRBV3-1 (or the pseudogene TRBV3-2) and TRBJ2-4; 11 bases are a match to TRBD2. V lost 1 base, J lost 1 base, and 6 bases stayed unmatched. The CDR3 runs 18 residues. Germline lookup yields CDR1 LGHDT and CDR2 YNNKEL (reference sequence). The CDR3 spells CASSQGLAGLGAKNIQYF. CDR3 nucleotide sequence: TGTGCCAGCAGCCAAGGACTAGCGGGACTGGGGGCCAAAAACATTCAGTACTTC.

The CDR3 DNA reads as TGTGCCAGCAGTTACTCCAAAGATGCCTCACGCCGGGACAATGAGCAGTTCTTC. It specifies CASSYSKDASRRDNEQFF. The V call is TRBV6-2 or TRBV6-3, the J call TRBJ2-1; D call uncertain. Germline loops: CDR1 MNHEY, CDR2 SVGEGT. This CDR3 contains 18 residues. V was pared by 0 bases and J by 5 bases, with 20 bases between.

The rearrangement joins TRBV2 to TRBJ1-5, with D maybe TRBD1 (5 bases). The germline V gene encodes CDR1 SNHLY and CDR2 FYNNEI. This CDR3 has 15 amino acids. With 4 bases removed from V and 0 bases from J, the gap between germline ends came to 10 bases. Here the CDR3 reads CASSAYRNSNQPQHF. The CDR3, as DNA: TGTGCCAGCAGTGCCTACAGGAATAGCAATCAGCCCCAGCATTTT. The entire variable domain, with the rest obtained from reference TRBV2 and TRBJ1-5, is as follows: EPEVTQTPSHQVTQMGQEVILRCVPISNHLYFYWYRQILGQKVEFLVSFYNNEISEKSEIFDDQFSVERPDGSNFTLKIRSTKLEDSAMYFCASSAYRNSNQPQHFGDGTRLSIL.